This TCR beta chain was documented in a study of CD8+ T cells in alopecia areata. For the study at large: Patients remained on tofacitinib for 6 to 18 months and then went 6 months without it.

Sequencing templates came from extracted RNA that was reverse transcribed into cDNA. Some clones are missing from TCRdb's copy, which holds only in-frame ones; the method was immunoSEQ multiplex PCR. The sample consists of approximately 210,000 clones, roughly 66% of them appearing once. Treatment reported: oral pan-JAK inhibitor, 5-10 mg twice daily. This clone came up many times. The sample here was CD4+ T cells sorted from blood, taken around week 46, from a patient treated with tofacitinib. This receptor was taken from a human donor with alopecia areata.

The CDR3 nucleotides read TGTGCCAGCAGCCACGACAGGAACACTGAAGCTTTCTTT. Protein: CASSHDRNTEAFF. The gene calls are TRBV5-6 and TRBJ1-1; a weak D match, TRBD1 (5 bases). The ends were cut back, 4 bases at V and 1 base at J, with 8 bases in the middle. The CDR3 totals 13 residues. CDR1 SGHDT and CDR2 YYEEEE come from the germline V gene.